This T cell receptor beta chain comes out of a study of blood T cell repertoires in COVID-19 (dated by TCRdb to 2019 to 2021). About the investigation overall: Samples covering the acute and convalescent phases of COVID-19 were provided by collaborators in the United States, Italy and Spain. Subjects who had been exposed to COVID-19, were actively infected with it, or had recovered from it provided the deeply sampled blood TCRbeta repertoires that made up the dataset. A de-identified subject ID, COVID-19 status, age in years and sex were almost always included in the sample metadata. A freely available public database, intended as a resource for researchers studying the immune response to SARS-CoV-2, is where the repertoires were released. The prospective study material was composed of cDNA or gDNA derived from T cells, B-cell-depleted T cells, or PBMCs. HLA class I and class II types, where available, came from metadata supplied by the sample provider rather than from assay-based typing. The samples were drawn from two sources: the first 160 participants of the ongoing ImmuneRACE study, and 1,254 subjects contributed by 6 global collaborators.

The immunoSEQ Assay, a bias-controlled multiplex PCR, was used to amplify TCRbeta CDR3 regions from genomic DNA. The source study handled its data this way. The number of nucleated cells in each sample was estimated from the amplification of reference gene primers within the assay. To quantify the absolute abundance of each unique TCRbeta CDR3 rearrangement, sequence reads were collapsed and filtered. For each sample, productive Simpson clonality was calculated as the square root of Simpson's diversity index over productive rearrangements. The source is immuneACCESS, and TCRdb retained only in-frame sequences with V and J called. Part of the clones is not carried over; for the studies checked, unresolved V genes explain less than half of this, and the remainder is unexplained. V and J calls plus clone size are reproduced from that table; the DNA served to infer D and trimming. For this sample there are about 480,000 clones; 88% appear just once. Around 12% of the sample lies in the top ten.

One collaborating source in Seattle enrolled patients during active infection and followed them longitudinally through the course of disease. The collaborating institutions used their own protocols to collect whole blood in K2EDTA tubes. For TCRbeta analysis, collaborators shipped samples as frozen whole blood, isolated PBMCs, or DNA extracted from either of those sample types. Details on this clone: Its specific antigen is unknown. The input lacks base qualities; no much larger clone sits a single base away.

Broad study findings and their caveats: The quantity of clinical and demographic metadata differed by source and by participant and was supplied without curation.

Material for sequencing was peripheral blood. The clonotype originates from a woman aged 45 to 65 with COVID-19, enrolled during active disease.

CDR3 region: CASSLGASGGADEQYF. The DNA sequence is as follows: TGTGCCAGCAGCTTAGGGGCTAGCGGGGGGGCGGACGAGCAGTACTTC. The V gene is TRBV13 and the J gene is TRBJ2-7; 12 bases in between match TRBD2. Ends trimmed: V by 0 bases, J by 5 bases; bases unmatched to a gene: 5. There are 16 amino acids in the CDR3, from cysteine to phenylalanine inclusive. The retained sequence is limited to the CDR3, 48 bases, with the frame set at the first base. The germline V gene encodes CDR1 PRHDT and CDR2 FYEKMQ (reference sequence).